This record concerns one T cell receptor (beta chain) sequence. What it binds is unknown. Repertoires were generated with immunoSEQ multiplex PCR, while TCRdb's copy carries only in-frame clones and drops some. The repertoire holds under 1,100,000 clones, about 80% seen once, with 1.2% to 1.5% in the top ten. Deletions cut 8 bases from V and 9 bases from J, with 14 bases between. This CDR3 is 13 amino acids long. Germline assignment: CDR1 MNHNY and CDR2 SVGAGI (reference sequence). This specimen comes from a study of shared clonotypes between healthy human individuals. Study outcomes and limitations: Lower generation probabilities were found for non-shared clonotypes than for those shared by all four donors.

The chain recombines TRBV6-6 with TRBJ1-6; D gene unclear. The sample was memory CD4+ T cells sorted from blood. The subset here: CD45RA-negative fraction. The receptor's source is a young man in good health. The chain's CDR3 is CASRGLGFSPLHF. The CDR3, as DNA: TGTGCCAGCCGGGGTTTAGGTTTTTCACCCCTCCACTTT.